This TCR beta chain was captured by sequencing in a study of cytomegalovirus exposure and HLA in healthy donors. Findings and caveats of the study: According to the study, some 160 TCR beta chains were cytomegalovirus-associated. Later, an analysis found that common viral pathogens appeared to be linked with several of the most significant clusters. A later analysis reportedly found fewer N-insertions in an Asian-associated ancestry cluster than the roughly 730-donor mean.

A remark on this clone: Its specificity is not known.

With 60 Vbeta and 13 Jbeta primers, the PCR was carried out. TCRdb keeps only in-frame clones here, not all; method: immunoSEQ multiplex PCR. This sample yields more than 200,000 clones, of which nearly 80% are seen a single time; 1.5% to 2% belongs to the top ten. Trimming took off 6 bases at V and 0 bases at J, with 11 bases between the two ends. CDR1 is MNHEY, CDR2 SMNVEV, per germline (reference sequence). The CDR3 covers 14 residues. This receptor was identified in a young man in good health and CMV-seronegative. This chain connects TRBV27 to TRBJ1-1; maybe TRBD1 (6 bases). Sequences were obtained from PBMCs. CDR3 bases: TGTGCCAGCAGGAGGACAGACATGAACACTGAAGCTTTCTTT. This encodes CASRRTDMNTEAFF.